The 30 T cell receptor beta chains reported below all come from one sample, sequenced in a study of patients and donors after allogeneic stem cell transplantation. TCRdb re-derived calls from the RT-PCR reads in MiXCR, one entry per CDR3 protein. The sample has approximately 31,000 distinct CDR3 sequences, around 35% seen once. Sequencing was done on a sample of blood, either unsorted or a sorted T cell fraction (not recorded which). These receptors were taken from a human donor who was either an allogeneic HSCT recipient or a stem cell or donor lymphocyte infusion donor (not recorded which). It is not recorded whose cells these are; they may come from a transplant donor.

This clonotype came up a few times. The V gene is TRBV20-1, the J gene TRBJ1-1; D is possibly TRBD1 (5 bases). The CDR3 runs 12 residues. Between the trimmed V and J ends, which lost 1 base and 11 bases, there was a span of 14 bases. Germline V gives CDR1 DFQATT, CDR2 SNEGSKA (reference sequence). CDR3 residues: CSARVGPRRAFF. In nucleotides, the CDR3 is TGCAGTGCTAGAGTGGGACCGCGACGTGCTTTCTTT.

This clonotype appeared many times. The chain is built from TRBV4-3 and TRBJ1-5; D perhaps matches TRBD1 (5 bases). Looked up from germline, CDR1 is LGHNA and CDR2 is YSLEER. V gave up 0 bases and J gave up 7 bases, with 13 bases separating them. CDR3 length: 15 residues. The DNA of the CDR3 is TGCGCCAGCAGCCAAGAGGCAGGGTCAGGGCAGCCCCAGCATTTT. Translated: CASSQEAGSGQPQHF.

V gene TRBV9 combines with J gene TRBJ2-7; 10 bases align to TRBD2. CDR1 and CDR2 from the germline V gene are SGDLS and YYNGEE. CDR3 length: 14 amino acids. Germline trimming cut 0 bases from V and 3 bases from J; bases unmatched to any gene: 0. The CDR3 DNA follows: TGTGCCAGCAGCGTAGGGACTAGCGGCTACGAGCAGTACTTC. It specifies CASSVGTSGYEQYF.

This chain uses TRBV25-1 with TRBJ1-1; unclear D gene. CDR1 is MGHDK, CDR2 SYGVNS, per germline. The CDR3 length is 13 residues. V lost 3 bases and J 3 bases, leaving 8 bases between the germline ends. The CDR3 region is CASSDSGHTEAFF. The DNA for the CDR3 is TGTGCCAGCAGTGACTCCGGGCACACTGAAGCTTTCTTT.

This clonotype was detected a few times. The chain links TRBV5-1 to TRBJ2-2; maybe TRBD2 (6 bases). Germline V lookup: CDR1 SGHRS, CDR2 YFSETQ. The V end lost 3 bases, the J end lost 4 bases, and 16 bases lay between the germline ends. There are 16 residues in the CDR3. This chain's CDR3 is CASSSDGTASTGELFF. CDR3 in DNA: TGCGCCAGCAGCTCGGACGGGACTGCAAGCACCGGGGAGCTGTTTTTT.

This clonotype was detected only a few times. This chain connects TRBV6-5 to TRBJ1-4; tentatively, D is TRBD1 (5 bases). Germline CDR1 MNHEY, CDR2 SVGAGI. The CDR3 loop spans 13 amino acids. Trimming stripped 7 bases from V and 5 bases from J, with 11 bases between. The CDR3 sequence is CASIVRDNEKLFF. The CDR3 nucleotides are TGTGCCAGCATTGTCAGGGACAATGAAAAACTGTTTTTT.

The V call is TRBV3-1, the J call TRBJ2-5; D not resolved. CDR3 length: 16 residues. V lost 0 bases to trimming and J lost 5 bases, with 16 bases between them. Germline CDR1 reads LGHDT; CDR2 reads YNNKEL (reference sequence). The CDR3 reads CASSQETAHSSETQYF. In DNA, the CDR3 is TGTGCCAGCAGCCAAGAAACAGCCCATTCCTCGGAGACCCAGTACTTC.

This rearrangement joins TRBV14 to TRBJ2-3; D ambiguous. CDR1 and CDR2 (germline): SGHDN, FVKESK. CDR3 size: 11 residues. V gave up 4 bases and J gave up 9 bases, with 8 bases separating them. CDR3 nucleotides: TGTGCCAGCAGCCCCGGGCGAACGCAGTATTTT. Encoded protein: CASSPGRTQYF.

This clonotype was detected only a few times. The gene calls are TRBV24-1 and TRBJ2-1, with TRBD2 identical over 9 bases. V lost 3 bases, J lost 2 bases, and 4 bases stayed unmatched. Germline-derived CDR1 and CDR2 are KGHDR and SFDVKD. CDR3 length: 16 amino acids. CDR3 in amino acids: CATSDDIAGAYNEQFF. The CDR3 DNA follows: TGTGCCACCAGTGATGATATAGCGGGAGCCTACAATGAGCAGTTCTTC.

The chain couples TRBV6-5 to TRBJ2-2; D is unresolved. Trimming took 0 bases from V and 5 from J, leaving 10 bases between them. From germline, CDR1 is MNHEY and CDR2 SVGAGI. The CDR3 runs to 15 residues. In nucleotides, the CDR3 is TGTGCCAGCAGTTACTCGACTTACCCTACCGGGGAGCTGTTTTTT. It encodes CASSYSTYPTGELFF.

The rearrangement links TRBV4-3 to TRBJ1-5, with D tentatively TRBD1 (5 bases). Trimming took 1 base from V and 5 from J, leaving 12 bases between them. Per germline, CDR1 LGHNA and CDR2 YSLEER. The CDR3 sequence is 15 residues long. CDR3 in DNA: TGCGCCAGCAGCCAAGGGCAGGGACCTCATCAGCCCCAGCATTTT. It translates to CASSQGQGPHQPQHF.

CDR3 coding DNA: TGTGCCAGCAGTGGGCCCGGGACAGGTGCCCACAATGAGCAGTTCTTC. It translates to CASSGPGTGAHNEQFF. The chain combines TRBV5-6 with TRBJ2-1; 8 bases are shared with TRBD1. Germline V gene lookup returns CDR1 SGHDT and CDR2 YYEEEE. The junction had 12 bases not matched to a gene; V was cut back by 5 bases and J by 5 bases. The CDR3 is 16 amino acids.

The V call is TRBV7-6, the J call TRBJ1-1; no firm D call. Trimming stripped 1 base from V and 1 base from J, with 4 bases between. Germline CDR1 and CDR2: SGHVS and FNYEAQ. This CDR3 region has 13 residues. CDR3 sequence: CASSLVENTEAFF. CDR3 coding DNA: TGTGCCAGCAGCTTAGTAGAGAACACTGAAGCTTTCTTT. The full variable domain, rest sourced from reference TRBV7-6 and TRBJ1-1, is GAGVSQSPRYKVTKRGQDVALRCDPISGHVSLYWYRQALGQGPEFLTYFNYEAQQDKSGLPNDRFSAERPEGSISTLTIQRTEQRDSAMYRCASSLVENTEAFFGQGTRLTVV.

This clonotype was counted between two and nine times. The V and J genes are TRBV2 and TRBJ1-5; D remains ambiguous. This CDR3 is built from 15 residues. V lost 5 bases to trimming and J lost 2 bases, with 13 bases between them. The germline CDR1 and CDR2 sequences are SNHLY and FYNNEI. The DNA for the CDR3 is TGTGCCAGCAGTAGAGGGAGGATTGGCAATCAGCCCCAGCATTTT. Residues: CASSRGRIGNQPQHF.

The chain employs TRBV12-3 or TRBV12-4 and TRBJ1-2; tentative D call: TRBD1 (5 bases). Trimming pared 7 bases from V and 3 bases from J, leaving 15 bases between. The CDR3 runs 14 residues. CDR3 sequence: CASNPGGTDYGYTF. The CDR3 DNA reads TGTGCCAGCAACCCGGGGGGGACCGACTATGGCTACACCTTC.

This clonotype showed up many times. J is TRBJ1-4 and V is TRBV7-8, with unresolved D. Trimming cost V 5 bases and J 8 bases, with 15 bases left between them. The CDR3 totals 14 residues. CDR1 and CDR2 (germline): SGHVS, FQNEAQ. CDR3 region: CASSQDSGGEKLFF. The CDR3 DNA follows: TGTGCCAGCAGCCAGGACTCGGGCGGGGAAAAACTGTTTTTT.

In this sample, this clonotype turned up a few times. The gene calls are TRBV20-1 and TRBJ1-5; no reliable D call. The germline CDR1 and CDR2 sequences are DFQATT and SNEGSKA (reference sequence). V lost 0 bases and J 7 bases, leaving 10 bases between the germline ends. The CDR3 length is 13 residues. Written as DNA, the CDR3 is TGCAGTGCTAGAGAAGGCAGTTTCCAGCCCCAGCATTTT. Translating gives CSAREGSFQPQHF.

The chain couples TRBV9 to TRBJ2-1; D gene uncertain. Trimming pared 3 bases from V and 6 bases from J, leaving 25 bases between. The CDR3 consists of 18 residues. Germline-derived CDR1 and CDR2 are SGDLS and YYNGEE. The CDR3 spells CASSGRHRSPADVNEQFF. The CDR3 DNA is TGTGCCAGCAGCGGCCGCCATCGTAGCCCGGCTGACGTCAATGAGCAGTTCTTC.

A few counts support this clonotype. The chain is built from TRBV20-1 and TRBJ1-5; maybe TRBD1 (6 bases). Germline-derived CDR1 and CDR2 are DFQATT and SNEGSKA (reference sequence). This CDR3 contains 14 residues. V was cut by 0 bases and J by 7 bases, with 13 bases left in between. The CDR3 nucleotides read TGCAGTGCTAGAGATGGGGCAGGGGTCCAGCCCCAGCATTTT. Translation gives CSARDGAGVQPQHF.

This clonotype was seen at least ten times. V and J are TRBV29-1 and TRBJ1-1; a possible D gene is TRBD1 (5 bases). Trimming stripped 7 bases from V and 6 bases from J, with 21 bases between. Per the germline V gene, CDR1 is SQVTM and CDR2 is ANQGSEA. The CDR3 is made up of 14 amino acids. The CDR3 coding sequence is TGCAGCGCCTTGAGGGCGGGGGTTCAGGCTGAAGCTTTCTTT. This translates into CSALRAGVQAEAFF.

The chain is built from TRBV7-9 and TRBJ2-3, with 7 bases fitting TRBD1. Germline assignment: CDR1 SEHNR and CDR2 FQNEAQ (reference sequence). With 2 bases clipped from V and 3 bases from J, the junction kept 5 bases outside the gene matches. This CDR3 region has 15 residues. The CDR3: CASSLMRGRTDTQYF. The CDR3 coding sequence is TGTGCCAGCAGCTTAATGAGGGGGCGGACAGATACGCAGTATTTT.

The V and J genes are TRBV6-2 or TRBV6-3 and TRBJ1-1; D unresolved. V was trimmed by 4 bases and J by 1 base, leaving 13 bases between them. Germline V lookup: CDR1 MNHEY, CDR2 SVGEGT. The CDR3 runs 15 residues. DNA for the CDR3: TGTGCCAGCAGTTCCGATGGGGTGGAGAACACTGAAGCTTTCTTT. It yields the protein CASSSDGVENTEAFF.

This clonotype appeared many times. The gene calls are TRBV29-1 and TRBJ1-5; tentative D call: TRBD1 (5 bases). The CDR3 spans 14 residues. Germline lookup yields CDR1 SQVTM and CDR2 ANQGSEA. The V gene lost 4 bases and the J gene lost 0 bases, with 10 bases spanning the gap. CDR3 region: CSVAGGNSNQPQHF. For the CDR3, the DNA is TGCAGCGTTGCTGGGGGGAATAGCAATCAGCCCCAGCATTTT.

This clonotype was counted between two and nine times. The V and J genes are TRBV5-5 and TRBJ2-3, with unresolved D. The CDR3 runs to 10 residues. Germline CDR1 is SGHKS and CDR2 is YYEKEE (reference sequence). V shed 4 bases and J shed 14 bases, with 11 bases lying between them. In nucleotides, the CDR3 is TGTGCCAGCAGCGGAGTGACTTGGTATTTT. This codes for CASSGVTWYF.

There are a few counts of this clonotype. The chain recombines TRBV12-3 or TRBV12-4 with TRBJ1-2, with 7 bases aligning to TRBD1. The CDR3 runs to 14 residues. Trimming cost V 6 bases and J 4 bases; bases outside gene matches: 8. The CDR3 bases are TGTGCCAGCAGCCCCGACAGGGATTTCTATGGCTACACCTTC. It encodes CASSPDRDFYGYTF.

This clonotype was counted at least ten times. V is TRBV27 and J is TRBJ1-5, with D possibly being TRBD1 (5 bases). This CDR3 spans 15 amino acids. Germline loops: CDR1 MNHEY, CDR2 SMNVEV (reference sequence). Deletions cut 2 bases from V and 2 bases from J, with 10 bases between. For the CDR3, the DNA is TGTGCCAGCAGTTTAGGGGGAAGTGGCAATCAGCCCCAGCATTTT. Amino acid sequence: CASSLGGSGNQPQHF.

The count of this clonotype is one. This chain joins TRBV6-2 or TRBV6-3 and TRBJ2-7; perhaps TRBD1 as D (7 bases). This CDR3 is 14 amino acids long. The V end lost 6 bases, the J end lost 5 bases, and 17 bases lay between the germline ends. Per the germline V gene, CDR1 is MNHEY and CDR2 is SVGEGT. CDR3: CASRPHAGGHEQYV. The DNA for the CDR3 is TGTGCCAGCAGACCCCATGCAGGGGGGCACGAGCAGTACGTC.

The J gene is TRBJ2-1, the V gene TRBV29-1, with 7 positions matching TRBD1. Germline CDR1 is SQVTM and CDR2 is ANQGSEA. J lost 0 bases, V lost 3 bases, and 8 bases had no gene match. The CDR3 runs 16 residues. The CDR3 spells CSVDTARDSSYNEQFF. CDR3 sequence (DNA): TGCAGCGTTGATACGGCGAGGGACAGCTCCTACAATGAGCAGTTCTTC.

This clonotype was observed a few times. The CDR3 nucleotides are TGCGCCAGCAGCTTGGCAGTATTCGACACTGAAGCTTTCTTT. It specifies CASSLAVFDTEAFF. The gene calls are TRBV5-1 and TRBJ1-1; no reliable D call. CDR3 length equals 14 residues. The germline gives CDR1 SGHRS, CDR2 YFSETQ. The ends were cut back, 0 bases at V and 3 bases at J, with 9 bases in the middle.

This sequence joins TRBV4-3 and TRBJ1-3, with TRBD1 as a possible D gene (5 bases). CDR3 size: 15 residues. Trimming pared 3 bases from V and 0 bases from J, leaving 9 bases between. Germline CDR1 reads LGHNA; CDR2 reads YSLEER. Here the CDR3 reads CASSQRDLSGNTIYF. CDR3 DNA: TGCGCCAGCAGCCAGCGGGACCTCTCTGGAAACACCATATATTTT.